This T cell receptor beta chain appears in the sequencing data of a study of shared clonotypes between healthy human individuals. Study context: Those who served as donors were a couple of women and a few men between the ages of 18 and 49.

Concerning this clone itself: As yet, its antigen is unknown.

Study results and limitations: Non-shared clonotypes had lower generation probabilities than those shared by all four donors. Despite large depth, sorted-subset datasets appeared incompletely sequenced.

Germline assignment: CDR1 SGHTA and CDR2 FQGTGA. The CDR3 loop spans 16 amino acids. Trimming took 3 bases from V and 6 from J; bases not matched to a gene: 10. Deep was the level at which the assay was run. Sequencing was performed with immunoSEQ multiplex PCR; in TCRdb, only in-frame clones are kept and a portion is missing. The repertoire includes under 600,000 clones, 90% to 97% of them detected once, and about 0.064% sits in the top ten. The receptor was derived from a woman aged 30 to 39 in good health. The V and J genes are TRBV7-3 and TRBJ2-3; TRBD2 aligns across 9 bases. The sample taken for sequencing was naive CD4+ T cells sorted from blood. Subset noted: CD45RA+ positively selected. CDR3: CASSLMGGRAVDTQYF. The DNA of the CDR3 is TGTGCCAGCAGCTTGATGGGCGGGAGGGCGGTGGATACGCAGTATTTT. Full variable domain (outside the CDR3, taken from reference TRBV7-3 and TRBJ2-3): GAGVSQTPSNKVTEKGKYVELRCDPISGHTALYWYRQSLGQGPEFLIYFQGTGAADDSGLPNDRFFAVRPEGSVSTLKIQRTERGDSAVYLCASSLMGGRAVDTQYFGPGTRLTVL.